The 9 T cell receptor beta chains below all came from one sample that was sequenced in a study of neoadjuvant anti-PD-1 for oral cavity cancer. Profiling relied on immunoSEQ multiplex PCR, and the TCRdb table lists in-frame clones only, not all of them. The profile shows about 14,000 clones, approximately 71% of them singletons. The input for sequencing was PBMCs, taken before nivolumab (anti-PD-1) treatment. The receptor set was obtained from a person between 40 and 85 years old with oral cavity squamous cell carcinoma.

V is TRBV2 and J is TRBJ2-7, with TRBD1 identical over 9 bases. Germline V gene data show CDR1 as SNHLY and CDR2 as FYNNEI. With V trimmed by 6 bases and J by 5 bases, 5 bases remained unmatched. The CDR3 spans 13 residues. The CDR3 sequence is CASRTTGGDEQYF. The CDR3 nucleotides read TGTGCCAGCAGAACGACAGGGGGGGACGAGCAGTACTTC.

V and J are TRBV5-1 and TRBJ2-2, with a tentative D call TRBD2 (6 bases). CDR1 and CDR2 (germline): SGHRS, YFSETQ. This CDR3 spans 16 amino acids. The V end was cut by 0 bases, the J end by 1 base, with 10 bases between. CDR3 nucleotides: TGCGCCAGCAGCTTGGCGTCGGGGGTGAACACCGGGGAGCTGTTTTTT. Protein: CASSLASGVNTGELFF.

V and J are TRBV9 and TRBJ2-7; D gene unclear. Germline lookup yields CDR1 SGDLS and CDR2 YYNGEE. The V end was cut by 0 bases, the J end by 2 bases, with 12 bases between. The CDR3 loop spans 15 amino acids. This CDR3 is CASSVAPSRTYEQYF. The CDR3 DNA reads as TGTGCCAGCAGCGTAGCTCCCTCGCGGACCTACGAGCAGTACTTC. Variable domain in full (rest from reference TRBV9 and TRBJ2-7): DSGVTQTPKHLITATGQRVTLRCSPRSGDLSVYWYQQSLDQGLQFLIQYYNGEERAKGNILERFSAQQFPDLHSELNLSSLELGDSALYFCASSVAPSRTYEQYFGPGTRLTVT.

V is TRBV5-4 and J is TRBJ2-2, with TRBD1 matching over 7 bases. CDR3 size: 16 residues. Trimming took 6 bases from V and 1 from J; bases not matched to a gene: 9. CDR1 and CDR2 (germline): SGHNT, YYREEE (reference sequence). CDR3 bases: TGTGCCAGCACCACCCCGGGACAGAGGAACACCGGGGAGCTGTTTTTT. As protein: CASTTPGQRNTGELFF.

The chain has TRBV7-3 and TRBJ2-3, with TRBD2 matching 9 bases. This CDR3 has 14 amino acids. V trimming: 2 bases; J trimming: 5 bases; junction bases outside the gene matches: 2. Germline V CDR1 and CDR2: SGHTA, FQGTGA. The CDR3 region is CASSLLAGEDTQYF. The DNA for the CDR3 is TGTGCCAGCAGCTTATTAGCGGGGGAAGATACGCAGTATTTT.

Turning to this clone: Sequence at one end of the junction differs from germline and may be a read error. The chain employs TRBV4-2 and TRBJ1-1; D gene unclear. The germline gives CDR1 LGHNA, CDR2 YNFKEQ. The CDR3 contains 13 residues. In DNA form, the CDR3 reads TGTGCCAGCAGCCTAGACGAGGCCCCCGAAGCTTTTTTT. Translated: CASSLDEAPEAFF.

V usage is TRBV5-1 and J usage is TRBJ2-7; D not certain. The CDR3 covers 11 residues. Germline CDR1 SGHRS, CDR2 YFSETQ. Trimming removed 6 bases from V and 9 bases from J, with 13 bases in between. Here the CDR3 DNA reads TGCGCCAGCATTAGATCTCGTGGGCAGTACTTC. It yields the protein CASIRSRGQYF.

The chain links TRBV7-9 to TRBJ1-4; a possible D gene is TRBD1 (5 bases). Per the germline V gene, CDR1 is SEHNR and CDR2 is FQNEAQ (reference sequence). The ends were cut back, 1 base at V and 0 bases at J, with 9 bases in the middle. This CDR3 contains 16 residues. CDR3 region: CASSLGDPATNEKLFF. The CDR3 nucleotides read TGTGCCAGCAGCTTAGGGGACCCTGCAACTAATGAAAAACTGTTTTTT.

The chain recombines TRBV7-9 with TRBJ1-1, with 8 bases aligning to TRBD1. V lost 6 bases, J lost 12 bases, and 6 bases stayed unmatched. Germline values: CDR1 SEHNR, CDR2 FQNEAQ (reference sequence). CDR3 length equals 11 residues. The chain's CDR3 is CASRIGQGTFF. In nucleotides, the CDR3 is TGTGCCAGCAGGATCGGACAGGGAACTTTCTTT.